These 18 T cell receptor beta chains originate from one sample sequenced in a study of vaccination and CD4 T cells after COVID-19. With the Oncomine TCR Beta short-read assay, DNA from cultured CD4+ T cells was sequenced. TCRdb processed the PCR reads anew with MiXCR; each CDR3 protein has one entry. The sample carries more than 15,000 distinct CDR3 sequences, approximately 45% recorded once. These receptors are not linked to any known antigen. Time point indicated: late sampling 161 to 241 days after vaccination in three convalescent patients. Specified treatment: roughly nine-day PBMC culture with coronavirus spike peptide pools or control peptides (ViraFEST assay). This specimen consisted of CD4+ T cells from blood, cultured in vitro, obtained about 7 months after SARS-CoV-2 vaccination. These receptors came from a human donor who had recovered from COVID-19.

Only a few counts were recorded for this clonotype. This chain joins TRBV10-3 and TRBJ2-3; 7 nucleotides agree with TRBD2. This CDR3 is built from 15 residues. Germline CDR1 and CDR2: ENHRY and SYGVKD. Losses at the gene ends were 0 bases for V and 6 bases for J; bases not matched to a gene: 6. This CDR3 is CAISESGGRQDTQYF. The CDR3 nucleotides are TGTGCCATCAGTGAGTCGGGAGGGAGACAGGATACGCAGTATTTT.

This clonotype has a single count. This rearrangement joins TRBV24-1 to TRBJ2-3, with 7 bases aligning to TRBD1. CDR3 length: 14 amino acids. Trimming took 3 bases from V and 3 from J; bases not matched to a gene: 2. In germline, CDR1 is KGHDR, CDR2 SFDVKD. The CDR3 nucleotides read TGTGCCACCAGTGATACAGGGGTTACAGATACGCAGTATTTT. Translation gives CATSDTGVTDTQYF.

This clonotype was picked up a small number of times. The chain combines TRBV27 with TRBJ1-5; TRBD1 matches at 8 bases. CDR1 is MNHEY, CDR2 SMNVEV, per germline (reference sequence). Trimming removed 3 bases from V and 9 bases from J; junction bases left unmatched: 4. This CDR3 is built from 13 residues. As DNA, the CDR3 is TGTGCCAGCAGTTTTGGACAGGGTACGCCCCAGCATTTT. Translation gives CASSFGQGTPQHF.

The CDR3 DNA reads TGTGCCAGCAGTTACGGGCAGTCTAGCGGGTCTCCTTGGGGGCAAAAGACCCAGTACTTC. It codes for CASSYGQSSGSPWGQKTQYF. This chain connects TRBV6-5 to TRBJ2-5; 8 nucleotides match TRBD2. Germline trimming cut 2 bases from V and 6 bases from J; bases unmatched to any gene: 23. Germline V gene data show CDR1 as MNHEY and CDR2 as SVGAGI. The CDR3 is made up of 20 amino acids.

This clonotype was detected only a few times. The V gene is TRBV29-1, the J gene TRBJ2-5; TRBD1 agrees at 9 bases. The CDR3 sequence is 13 residues long. Trimming took 4 bases from V and 4 from J; bases not matched to a gene: 4. CDR1 SQVTM and CDR2 ANQGSEA come from the germline V gene. The DNA for the CDR3 is TGCAGCGTTGCTCGGGACAGGGCAGAGACCCAGTACTTC. Translated, it gives CSVARDRAETQYF.

This clonotype turned up a few times. The rearrangement uses TRBV24-1 and TRBJ2-3; 9 bases are a match to TRBD2. The CDR3 covers 14 residues. CDR1 is KGHDR and CDR2 is SFDVKD in the germline V gene. Losses at the gene ends were 9 bases for V and 7 bases for J; bases not matched to a gene: 10. The CDR3 DNA sequence: TGTGCCACCGGTAAGACTAGCGGCCCTCATACGCAGTATTTT. Translated, it gives CATGKTSGPHTQYF.

This clonotype was observed a handful of times. The rearrangement links TRBV20-1 to TRBJ2-2, with 11 bases matching TRBD1. CDR1 DFQATT and CDR2 SNEGSKA come from the germline V gene (reference sequence). CDR3 length: 13 amino acids. Unmatched junction bases numbered 2, after V lost 5 bases and J lost 6 bases. The chain's CDR3 is CSAGQGASGELFF. As DNA, the CDR3 is TGCAGTGCTGGACAGGGGGCGTCCGGGGAGCTGTTTTTT.

V gene TRBV7-8 combines with J gene TRBJ2-7; possibly TRBD2 for D (5 bases). V dropped 1 base and J dropped 3 bases, with 13 bases sitting between them. The CDR3 has 15 residues. Germline CDR1 reads SGHVS; CDR2 reads FQNEAQ. CDR3 sequence: CASSLGVGEGYEQYF. In DNA form, the CDR3 reads TGTGCCAGCAGCTTAGGAGTCGGGGAAGGCTACGAGCAGTACTTC. Looking up the rest from reference TRBV7-8 and TRBJ2-7 gives the full variable domain: GAGVSQSPRYKVAKRGQDVALRCDPISGHVSLFWYQQALGQGPEFLTYFQNEAQLDKSGLPSDRFFAERPEGSVSTLKIQRTQQEDSAVYLCASSLGVGEGYEQYFGPGTRLTVT.

This clonotype was observed a few times. The chain couples TRBV7-9 to TRBJ1-1; D may be TRBD1 (5 bases). In germline, CDR1 is SEHNR, CDR2 FQNEAQ (reference sequence). Between the trimmed V and J ends, which lost 3 bases and 5 bases, there was a span of 16 bases. This CDR3 contains 15 residues. CDR3 DNA sequence: TGTGCCAGCAGCTTTTGGGGCGGGAGGAGGACTGAAGCTTTCTTT. Amino acid sequence: CASSFWGGRRTEAFF.

Written as DNA, the CDR3 is TGTGCCATCACCGGGACTAGCGGGGGGGAGACCCAGTACTTC. Translating it yields CAITGTSGGETQYF. This chain uses TRBV10-3 with TRBJ2-5, with 15 bases that match TRBD2. Germline CDR1 and CDR2: ENHRY and SYGVKD. Trimming at V came to 7 bases and at J to 5 bases, leaving 2 bases not matched to a gene. This CDR3 is built from 14 residues.

This clonotype was seen a few times. V and J are TRBV2 and TRBJ1-5; D not resolved. The length of the CDR3 is 13 residues. Germline lookup yields CDR1 SNHLY and CDR2 FYNNEI. V was cut by 8 bases and J by 0 bases, with 8 bases left in between. CDR3 DNA sequence: TGTGCCAGCGGGAGCTATAGCAATCAGCCCCAGCATTTT. Encoded protein: CASGSYSNQPQHF.

The J gene is TRBJ2-7, the V gene TRBV28; D call uncertain. This CDR3 comprises 13 residues. Germline CDR1 and CDR2: MDHEN and SYDVKM. Trimming removed 3 bases from V and 6 bases from J, with 12 bases in between. The CDR3 region is CASSLVSRSEQYF. The DNA for the CDR3 is TGTGCCAGCAGTTTGGTTAGCCGGAGCGAGCAGTACTTC. The variable domain in full, completed from reference TRBV28 and TRBJ2-7, reads DVKVTQSSRYLVKRTGEKVFLECVQDMDHENMFWYRQDPGLGLRLIYFSYDVKMKEKGDIPEGYSVSREKKERFSLILESASTNQTSMYLCASSLVSRSEQYFGPGTRLTVT.

The gene calls are TRBV27 and TRBJ1-5; D is ambiguous. The germline CDR1 and CDR2 sequences are MNHEY and SMNVEV (reference sequence). Trimming took 8 bases from V and 0 from J, leaving 20 bases between them. The CDR3 length is 17 residues. For the CDR3, the DNA is TGTGCCAGCGCCCGGGCCCGCACAAGCTATAGCAATCAGCCCCAGCATTTT. Translation gives CASARARTSYSNQPQHF.

The chain is built from TRBV24-1 and TRBJ2-5; 11 bases agree with TRBD2. Trimming cost V 3 bases and J 5 bases; bases outside gene matches: 4. Germline V CDR1 and CDR2: KGHDR, SFDVKD. The CDR3 spans 15 residues. In nucleotides, the CDR3 is TGTGCCACCAGTGATACTAGCGGGAGCGGTGAGACCCAGTACTTC. Translated, it gives CATSDTSGSGETQYF.

This chain connects TRBV24-1 to TRBJ1-1; a weak D match, TRBD1 (5 bases). The germline CDR1 and CDR2 sequences are KGHDR and SFDVKD. V lost 7 bases to trimming and J lost 1 base, with 15 bases between them. The CDR3 contains 15 residues. CDR3 region: CATRAGLWGNTEAFF. CDR3 DNA: TGTGCCACCAGAGCGGGACTGTGGGGGAACACTGAAGCTTTCTTT.

This chain uses TRBV11-2 with TRBJ2-5; 7 positions agree with TRBD2. CDR1 is SGHAT, CDR2 FQNNGV, per germline. With 5 bases clipped from V and 4 bases from J, the junction kept 13 bases outside the gene matches. The CDR3 covers 16 residues. The CDR3 loop is CASSPRRGGDRETQYF. The CDR3 DNA reads as TGTGCCAGCAGCCCCCGCCGCGGGGGTGATCGAGAGACCCAGTACTTC.

The chain uses TRBV4-1 and TRBJ2-3; D may correspond to TRBD1 or TRBD2 (5 bases each). This CDR3 region has 13 residues. Germline V lookup: CDR1 MGHRA, CDR2 YSYEKL. V was pared by 3 bases and J by 10 bases, with 14 bases between. The CDR3 is CASSHAGSKPQYF. The CDR3 DNA reads TGCGCCAGCAGCCACGCAGGGAGTAAGCCGCAGTATTTT.

The V call is TRBV20-1, the J call TRBJ2-1; 10 bases map to TRBD2. The CDR3 has 13 amino acids. The germline V gene has CDR1 DFQATT and CDR2 SNEGSKA (reference sequence). The V gene end was trimmed by 5 bases and the J gene end by 5 bases; junction bases not matched to a gene: 3. In DNA form, the CDR3 reads TGCAGTGCTCGGACTAGCGGCAACAATGAGCAGTTCTTC. Amino acids: CSARTSGNNEQFF.